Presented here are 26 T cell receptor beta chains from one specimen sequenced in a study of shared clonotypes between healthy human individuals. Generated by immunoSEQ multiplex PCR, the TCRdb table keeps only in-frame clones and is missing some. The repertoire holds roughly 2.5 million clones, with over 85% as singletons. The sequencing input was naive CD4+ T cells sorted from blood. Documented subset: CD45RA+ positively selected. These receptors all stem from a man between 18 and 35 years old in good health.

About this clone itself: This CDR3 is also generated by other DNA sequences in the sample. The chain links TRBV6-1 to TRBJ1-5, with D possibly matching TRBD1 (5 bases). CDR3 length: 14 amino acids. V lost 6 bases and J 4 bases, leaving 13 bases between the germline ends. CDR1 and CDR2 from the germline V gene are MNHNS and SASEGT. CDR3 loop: CASSDGGGNQPQHF. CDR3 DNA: TGTGCCAGCAGCGACGGGGGGGGTAATCAGCCCCAGCATTTT.

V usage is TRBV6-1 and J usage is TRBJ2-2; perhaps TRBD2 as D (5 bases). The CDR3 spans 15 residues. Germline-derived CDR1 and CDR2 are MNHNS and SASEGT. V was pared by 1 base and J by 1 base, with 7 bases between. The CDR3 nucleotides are TGTGCCAGCAGTGAAGTGGCGGGGAACACCGGGGAGCTGTTTTTT. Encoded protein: CASSEVAGNTGELFF.

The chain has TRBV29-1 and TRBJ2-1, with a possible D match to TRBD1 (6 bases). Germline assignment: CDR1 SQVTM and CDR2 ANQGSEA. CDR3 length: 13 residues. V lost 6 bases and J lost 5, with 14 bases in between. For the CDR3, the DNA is TGCAGCGTCCACAGACAGGACGACAATGAGCAGTTCTTC. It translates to CSVHRQDDNEQFF.

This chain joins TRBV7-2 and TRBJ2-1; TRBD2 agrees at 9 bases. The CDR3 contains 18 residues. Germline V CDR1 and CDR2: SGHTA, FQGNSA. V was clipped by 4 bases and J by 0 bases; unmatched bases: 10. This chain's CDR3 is CASSSPGLAGTSYNEQFF. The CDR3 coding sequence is TGTGCCAGCAGCTCCCCTGGGCTAGCGGGAACCTCCTACAATGAGCAGTTCTTC.

The CDR3 reads CASRGTATYEQYF. The CDR3, as DNA: TGTGCCAGCAGGGGGACAGCAACGTACGAGCAGTACTTC. The rearrangement uses TRBV6-1 and TRBJ2-7, with TRBD1 identical over 7 bases. CDR1 and CDR2 from the germline V gene are MNHNS and SASEGT. J gave up 4 bases and V 6 bases, and 6 bases lay outside the gene matches. This CDR3 comprises 13 residues.

CDR3 region: CASRQTGTYENGKNIQYF. In DNA form, the CDR3 reads TGTGCCAGCAGGCAGACAGGTACTTACGAAAATGGCAAAAACATTCAGTACTTC. The chain is built from TRBV27 and TRBJ2-4; possibly TRBD1 for D (6 bases). CDR1 and CDR2 from the germline V gene are MNHEY and SMNVEV (reference sequence). V was pared by 6 bases and J by 3 bases, with 24 bases between. The CDR3 loop spans 18 amino acids.

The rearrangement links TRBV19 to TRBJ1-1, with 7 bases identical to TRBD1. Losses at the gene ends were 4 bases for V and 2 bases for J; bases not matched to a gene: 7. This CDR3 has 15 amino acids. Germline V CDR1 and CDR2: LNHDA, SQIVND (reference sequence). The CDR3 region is CASSTQTGINTEAFF. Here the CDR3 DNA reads TGTGCCAGTAGTACGCAGACAGGGATTAACACTGAAGCTTTCTTT.

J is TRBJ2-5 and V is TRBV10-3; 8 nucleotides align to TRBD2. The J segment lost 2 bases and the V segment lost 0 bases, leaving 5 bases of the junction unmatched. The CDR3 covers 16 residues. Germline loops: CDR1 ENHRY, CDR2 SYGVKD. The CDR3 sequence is CAISESAGAIQETQYF. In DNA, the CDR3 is TGTGCCATCAGTGAGTCAGCGGGGGCCATACAAGAGACCCAGTACTTC.

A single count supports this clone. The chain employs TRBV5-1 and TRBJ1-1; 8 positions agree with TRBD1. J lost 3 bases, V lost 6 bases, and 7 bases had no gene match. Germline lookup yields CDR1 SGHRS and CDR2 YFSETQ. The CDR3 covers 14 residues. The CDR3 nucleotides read TGCGCCAGCACCCGACAGGGGTCGTACACTGAAGCTTTCTTT. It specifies CASTRQGSYTEAFF.

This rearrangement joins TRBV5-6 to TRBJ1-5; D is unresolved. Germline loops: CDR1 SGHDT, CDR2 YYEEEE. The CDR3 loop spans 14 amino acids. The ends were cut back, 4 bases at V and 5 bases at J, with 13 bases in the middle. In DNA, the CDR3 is TGTGCCAGCAGCCCTCTGGGGAGCGATCAGCCCCAGCATTTT. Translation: CASSPLGSDQPQHF.

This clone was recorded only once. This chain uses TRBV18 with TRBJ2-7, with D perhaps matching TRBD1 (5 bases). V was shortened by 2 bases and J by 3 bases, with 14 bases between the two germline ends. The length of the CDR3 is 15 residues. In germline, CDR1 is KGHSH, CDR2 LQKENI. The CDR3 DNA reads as TGTGCCAGCTCACCAATTATGACAGAGGACTACGAGCAGTACTTC. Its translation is CASSPIMTEDYEQYF. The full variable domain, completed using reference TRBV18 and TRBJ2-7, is NAGVMQNPRHLVRRRGQEARLRCSPMKGHSHVYWYRQLPEEGLKFMVYLQKENIIDESGMPKERFSAEFPKEGPSILRIQQVVRGDSAAYFCASSPIMTEDYEQYFGPGTRLTVT.

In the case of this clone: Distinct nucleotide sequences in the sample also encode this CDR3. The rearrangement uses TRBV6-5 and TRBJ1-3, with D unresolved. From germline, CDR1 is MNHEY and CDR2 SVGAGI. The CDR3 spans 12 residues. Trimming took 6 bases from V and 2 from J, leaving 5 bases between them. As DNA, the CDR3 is TGTGCCAGCAGAGGCCCTGGAAACACCATATATTTT. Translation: CASRGPGNTIYF.

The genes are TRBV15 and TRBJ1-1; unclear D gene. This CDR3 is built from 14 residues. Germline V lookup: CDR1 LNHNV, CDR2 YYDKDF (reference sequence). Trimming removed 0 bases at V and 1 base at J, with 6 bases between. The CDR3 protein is CATSRDGKNTEAFF. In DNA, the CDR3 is TGTGCCACCAGCAGAGACGGCAAGAACACTGAAGCTTTCTTT.

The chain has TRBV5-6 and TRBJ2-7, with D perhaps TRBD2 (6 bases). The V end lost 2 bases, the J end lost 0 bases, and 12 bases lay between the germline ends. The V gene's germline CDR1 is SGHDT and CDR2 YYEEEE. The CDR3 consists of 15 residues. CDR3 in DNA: TGTGCCAGCAGCTTCTTGGACGGGAGCTCCTACGAGCAGTACTTC. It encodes CASSFLDGSSYEQYF.

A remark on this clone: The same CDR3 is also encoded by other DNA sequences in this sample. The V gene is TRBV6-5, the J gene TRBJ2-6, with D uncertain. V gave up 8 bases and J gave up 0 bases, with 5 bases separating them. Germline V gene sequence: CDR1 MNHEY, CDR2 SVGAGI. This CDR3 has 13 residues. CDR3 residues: CASRYSGANVLTF. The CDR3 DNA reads TGTGCCAGCCGATACTCTGGGGCCAACGTCCTGACTTTC.

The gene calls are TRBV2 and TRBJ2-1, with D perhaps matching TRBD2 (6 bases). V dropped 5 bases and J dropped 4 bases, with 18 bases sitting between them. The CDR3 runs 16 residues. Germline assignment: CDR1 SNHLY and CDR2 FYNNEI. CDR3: CASSTIFAGLYNEQFF. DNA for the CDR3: TGTGCCAGCAGTACTATATTCGCGGGGTTATACAATGAGCAGTTCTTC.

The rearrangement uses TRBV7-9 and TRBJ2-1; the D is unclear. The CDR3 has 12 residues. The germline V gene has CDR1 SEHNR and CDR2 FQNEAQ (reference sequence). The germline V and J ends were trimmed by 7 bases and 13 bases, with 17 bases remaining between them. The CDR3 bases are TGTGCCAGCACTCTCAGCTCAGACCACCAGTTCTTC. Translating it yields CASTLSSDHQFF.

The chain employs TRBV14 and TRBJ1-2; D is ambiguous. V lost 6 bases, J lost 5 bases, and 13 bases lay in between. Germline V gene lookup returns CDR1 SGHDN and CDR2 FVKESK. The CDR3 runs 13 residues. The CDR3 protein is CASSPFEVYGYTF. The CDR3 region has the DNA TGTGCCAGCAGTCCGTTTGAGGTTTATGGCTACACCTTC. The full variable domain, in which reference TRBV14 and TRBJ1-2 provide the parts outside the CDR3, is EAGVTQFPSHSVIEKGQTVTLRCDPISGHDNLYWYRRVMGKEIKFLLHFVKESKQDESGMPNNRFLAERTGGTYSTLKVQPAELEDSGVYFCASSPFEVYGYTFGSGTRLTVV.

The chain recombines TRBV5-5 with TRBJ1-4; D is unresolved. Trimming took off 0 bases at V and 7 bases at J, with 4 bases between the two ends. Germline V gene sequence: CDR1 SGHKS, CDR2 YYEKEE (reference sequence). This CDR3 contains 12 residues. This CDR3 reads CASSLDTEKLFF. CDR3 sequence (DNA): TGTGCCAGCAGCTTGGACACTGAAAAACTGTTTTTT.

DNA of the CDR3: TGTGCCAGCAGCCCCATCCTCCAGGGAAACACCATATATTTT. Residues: CASSPILQGNTIYF. This chain uses TRBV7-2 with TRBJ1-3; D is ambiguous. Germline V gene data show CDR1 as SGHTA and CDR2 as FQGNSA. V was trimmed by 5 bases and J by 4 bases, leaving 12 bases between them. The CDR3 runs to 14 residues.

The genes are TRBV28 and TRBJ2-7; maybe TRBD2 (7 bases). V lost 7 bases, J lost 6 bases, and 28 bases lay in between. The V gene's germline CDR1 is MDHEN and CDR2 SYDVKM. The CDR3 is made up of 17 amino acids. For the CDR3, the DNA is TGTGCCAGCATATCCGGGGGGATACAGGGTACGGTGGCCGAGCAGTACTTC. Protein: CASISGGIQGTVAEQYF. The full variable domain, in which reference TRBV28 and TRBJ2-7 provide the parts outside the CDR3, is DVKVTQSSRYLVKRTGEKVFLECVQDMDHENMFWYRQDPGLGLRLIYFSYDVKMKEKGDIPEGYSVSREKKERFSLILESASTNQTSMYLCASISGGIQGTVAEQYFGPGTRLTVT.

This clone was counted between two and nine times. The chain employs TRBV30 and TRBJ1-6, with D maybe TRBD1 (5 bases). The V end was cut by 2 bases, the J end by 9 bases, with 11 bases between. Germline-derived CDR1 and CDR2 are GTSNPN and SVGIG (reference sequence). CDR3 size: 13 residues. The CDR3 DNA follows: TGTGCCTGGAGTTTAACCGGGGGTTCACCCCTCCACTTT. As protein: CAWSLTGGSPLHF.

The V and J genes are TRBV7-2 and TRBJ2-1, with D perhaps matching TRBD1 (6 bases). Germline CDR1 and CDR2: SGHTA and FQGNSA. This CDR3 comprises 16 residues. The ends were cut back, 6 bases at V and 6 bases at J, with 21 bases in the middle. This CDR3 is CASSLLPGARGNEQFF. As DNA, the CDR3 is TGTGCCAGCAGTCTACTTCCAGGGGCGAGGGGCAATGAGCAGTTCTTC.

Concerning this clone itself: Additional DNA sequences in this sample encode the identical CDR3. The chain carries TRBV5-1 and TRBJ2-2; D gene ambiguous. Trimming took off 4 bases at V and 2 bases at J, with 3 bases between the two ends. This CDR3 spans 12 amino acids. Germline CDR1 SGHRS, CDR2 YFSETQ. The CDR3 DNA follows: TGCGCCAGCAGCACAAACACCGGGGAGCTGTTTTTT. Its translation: CASSTNTGELFF.

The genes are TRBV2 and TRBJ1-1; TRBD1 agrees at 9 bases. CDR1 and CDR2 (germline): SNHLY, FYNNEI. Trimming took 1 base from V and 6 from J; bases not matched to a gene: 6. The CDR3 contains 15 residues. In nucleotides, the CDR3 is TGTGCCAGCAGTGAAGGGGACAGGGTGGGAGCTGAAGCTTTCTTT. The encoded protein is CASSEGDRVGAEAFF.

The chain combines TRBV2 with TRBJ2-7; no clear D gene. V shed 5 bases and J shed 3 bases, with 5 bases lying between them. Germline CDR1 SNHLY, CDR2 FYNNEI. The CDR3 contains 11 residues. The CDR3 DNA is TGTGCCAGCAGTTCATACTACGAGCAGTACTTC. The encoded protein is CASSSYYEQYF.